This T cell receptor beta chain was observed in a study of T cell responses to AZD1222 COVID-19 vaccine. Here immunoSEQ multiplex PCR was the method, and the copy in TCRdb shows in-frame clones only, minus some. The table has around 100,000 clones, about 85% seen once. In its sample, this clone was seen a few times. Trimming took off 5 bases at V and 4 bases at J, with 9 bases between the two ends. The CDR3 loop spans 12 amino acids. Germline CDR1 is MDHEN and CDR2 is SYDVKM. This TCR was recovered from an adult who received the AZD1222 COVID-19 vaccine. J is TRBJ2-7 and V is TRBV28; no reliable D call. The starting material was peripheral blood, obtained 28 days after the second AZD1222 dose. The CDR3 spells CASSTPVYEQYF. The CDR3 nucleotides are TGTGCCAGCAGTACCCCGGTTTACGAGCAGTACTTC.